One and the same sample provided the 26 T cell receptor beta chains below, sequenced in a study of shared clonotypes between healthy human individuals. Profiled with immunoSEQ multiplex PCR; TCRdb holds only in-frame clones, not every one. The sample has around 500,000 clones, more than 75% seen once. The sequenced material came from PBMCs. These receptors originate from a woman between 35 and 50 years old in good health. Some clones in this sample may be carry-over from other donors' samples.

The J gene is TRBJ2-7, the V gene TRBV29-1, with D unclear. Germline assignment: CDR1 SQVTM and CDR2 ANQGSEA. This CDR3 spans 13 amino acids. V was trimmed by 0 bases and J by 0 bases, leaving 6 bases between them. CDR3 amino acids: CSVEEDLSYEQYF. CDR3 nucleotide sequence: TGCAGCGTTGAAGAGGACCTCTCCTACGAGCAGTACTTC.

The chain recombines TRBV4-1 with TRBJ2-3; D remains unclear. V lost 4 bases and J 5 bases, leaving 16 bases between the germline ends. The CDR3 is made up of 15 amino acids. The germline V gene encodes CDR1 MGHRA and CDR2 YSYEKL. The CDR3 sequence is CASSPITGPGDTQYF. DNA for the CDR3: TGCGCCAGCAGCCCCATTACGGGTCCCGGAGATACGCAGTATTTT.

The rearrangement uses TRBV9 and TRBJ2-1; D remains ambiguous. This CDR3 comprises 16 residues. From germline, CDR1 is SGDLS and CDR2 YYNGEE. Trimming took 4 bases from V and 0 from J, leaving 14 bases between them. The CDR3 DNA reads TGTGCCAGCAGCCCATCCCGGTTTAGCTCCTACAATGAGCAGTTCTTC. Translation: CASSPSRFSSYNEQFF.

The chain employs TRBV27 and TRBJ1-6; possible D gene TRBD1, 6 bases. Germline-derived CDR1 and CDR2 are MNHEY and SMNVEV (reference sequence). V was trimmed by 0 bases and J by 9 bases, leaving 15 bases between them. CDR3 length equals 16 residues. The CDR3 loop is CASSLSGGLEASPLHF. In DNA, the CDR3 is TGTGCCAGCAGTTTATCTGGGGGGCTCGAGGCTTCACCCCTCCACTTT.

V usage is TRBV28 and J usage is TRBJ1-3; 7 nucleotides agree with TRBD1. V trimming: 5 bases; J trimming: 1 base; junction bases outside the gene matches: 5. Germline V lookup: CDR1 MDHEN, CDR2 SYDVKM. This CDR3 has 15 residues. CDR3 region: CASSGGTASGNTIYF. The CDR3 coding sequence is TGTGCCAGCAGTGGAGGGACAGCTTCTGGAAACACCATATATTTT.

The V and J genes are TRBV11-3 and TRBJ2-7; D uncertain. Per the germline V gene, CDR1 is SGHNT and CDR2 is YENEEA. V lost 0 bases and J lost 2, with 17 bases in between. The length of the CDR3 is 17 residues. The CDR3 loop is CASSLEVGLHVPYEQYF. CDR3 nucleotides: TGTGCCAGCAGCTTAGAGGTCGGTCTTCATGTCCCCTACGAGCAGTACTTC. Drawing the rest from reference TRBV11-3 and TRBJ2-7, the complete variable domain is EAGVVQSPRYKIIEKKQPVAFWCNPISGHNTLYWYLQNLGQGPELLIRYENEEAVDDSQLPKDRFSAERLKGVDSTLKIQPAELGDSAVYLCASSLEVGLHVPYEQYFGPGTRLTVT.

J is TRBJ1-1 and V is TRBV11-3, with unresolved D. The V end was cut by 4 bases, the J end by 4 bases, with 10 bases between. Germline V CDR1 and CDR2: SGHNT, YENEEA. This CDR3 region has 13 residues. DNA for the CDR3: TGTGCCAGCAGCTCGGGCCCGAGCACTGAAGCTTTCTTT. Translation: CASSSGPSTEAFF.

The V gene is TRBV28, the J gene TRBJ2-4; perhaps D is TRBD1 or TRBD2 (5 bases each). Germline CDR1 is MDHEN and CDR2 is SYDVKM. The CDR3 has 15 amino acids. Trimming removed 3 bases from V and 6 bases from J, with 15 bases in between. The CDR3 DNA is TGTGCCAGCAGTTTGCCCGGGACGGGGCCAAACATTCAGTACTTC. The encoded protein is CASSLPGTGPNIQYF.

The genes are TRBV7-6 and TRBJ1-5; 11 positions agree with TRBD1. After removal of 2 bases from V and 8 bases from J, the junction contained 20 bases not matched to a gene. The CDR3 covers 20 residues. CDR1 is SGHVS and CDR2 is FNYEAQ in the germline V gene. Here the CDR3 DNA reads TGTGCCAGCAGCTTATCGCGTTGCGTGGAAGGACAGGGGGCGATGGAGCCCCAGCATTTT. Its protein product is CASSLSRCVEGQGAMEPQHF.

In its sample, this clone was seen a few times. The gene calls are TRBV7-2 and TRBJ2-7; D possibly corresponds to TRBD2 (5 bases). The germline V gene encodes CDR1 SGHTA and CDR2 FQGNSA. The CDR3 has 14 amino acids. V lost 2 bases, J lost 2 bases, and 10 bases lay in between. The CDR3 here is CASSLRDGAYEQYF. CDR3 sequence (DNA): TGTGCCAGCAGCTTACGCGACGGGGCCTACGAGCAGTACTTC.

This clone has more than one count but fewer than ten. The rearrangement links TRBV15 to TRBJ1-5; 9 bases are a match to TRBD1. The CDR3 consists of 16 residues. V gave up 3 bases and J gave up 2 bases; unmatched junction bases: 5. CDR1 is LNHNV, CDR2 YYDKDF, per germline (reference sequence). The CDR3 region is CATSSGDRAGNQPQHF. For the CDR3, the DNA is TGTGCCACCAGCAGTGGGGACAGGGCCGGCAATCAGCCCCAGCATTTT. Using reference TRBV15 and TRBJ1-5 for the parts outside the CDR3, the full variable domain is DAMVIQNPRYQVTQFGKPVTLSCSQTLNHNVMYWYQQKSSQAPKLLFHYYDKDFNNEADTPDNFQSRRPNTSFCFLDIRSPGLGDTAMYLCATSSGDRAGNQPQHFGDGTRLSIL.

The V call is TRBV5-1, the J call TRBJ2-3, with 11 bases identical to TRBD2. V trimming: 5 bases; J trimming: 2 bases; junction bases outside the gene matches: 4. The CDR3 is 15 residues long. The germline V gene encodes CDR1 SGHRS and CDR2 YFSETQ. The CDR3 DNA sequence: TGCGCCAGCAGGTCGGGACTAGCGGACACAGATACGCAGTATTTT. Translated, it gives CASRSGLADTDTQYF.

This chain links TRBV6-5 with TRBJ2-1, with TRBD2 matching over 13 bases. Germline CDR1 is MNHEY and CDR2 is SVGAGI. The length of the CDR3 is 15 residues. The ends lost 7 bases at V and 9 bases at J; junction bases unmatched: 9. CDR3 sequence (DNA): TGTGCCAGCAATCGACTAGCGGGAGGTCCCCTTGAGCAGTTCTTC. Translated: CASNRLAGGPLEQFF.

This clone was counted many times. The CDR3 sequence: CASSPFGGGGELFF. The CDR3 bases are TGCGCCAGCAGCCCCTTTGGCGGTGGCGGGGAGCTGTTTTTT. V is TRBV5-1 and J is TRBJ2-2, with D uncertain. This CDR3 is built from 14 residues. V lost 4 bases and J 7 bases, leaving 14 bases between the germline ends. Germline V gene lookup returns CDR1 SGHRS and CDR2 YFSETQ.

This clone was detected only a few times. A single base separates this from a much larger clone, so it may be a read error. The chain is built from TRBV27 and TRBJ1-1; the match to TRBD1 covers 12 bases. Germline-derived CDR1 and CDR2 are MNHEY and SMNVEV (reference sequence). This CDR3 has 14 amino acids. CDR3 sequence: CANSFGTGGREAFF. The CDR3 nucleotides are TGTGCCAACAGTTTCGGGACAGGGGGCAGGGAAGCTTTCTTT.

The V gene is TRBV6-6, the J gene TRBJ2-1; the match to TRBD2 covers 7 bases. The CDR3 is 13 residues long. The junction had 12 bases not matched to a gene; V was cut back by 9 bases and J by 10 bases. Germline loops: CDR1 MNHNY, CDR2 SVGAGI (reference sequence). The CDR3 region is CASSSGYFEEQFF. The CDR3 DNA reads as TGTGCCAGTTCTAGCGGTTACTTTGAAGAGCAGTTCTTC.

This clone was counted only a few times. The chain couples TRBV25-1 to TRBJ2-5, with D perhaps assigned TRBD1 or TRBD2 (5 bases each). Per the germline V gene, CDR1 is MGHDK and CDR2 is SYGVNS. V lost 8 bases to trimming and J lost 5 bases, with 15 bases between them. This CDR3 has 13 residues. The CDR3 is CASGVRGFETQYF. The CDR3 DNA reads TGTGCCAGCGGCGTGAGGGGTTTTGAGACCCAGTACTTC.

The CDR3 protein is CASSLGAGYLNEQFF. CDR3 sequence (DNA): TGCGCCAGCAGCTTGGGGGCGGGGTACCTCAATGAGCAGTTCTTC. The chain joins TRBV5-1 to TRBJ2-1; maybe TRBD2 (6 bases). Germline CDR1 reads SGHRS; CDR2 reads YFSETQ. V was shortened by 0 bases and J by 6 bases, with 13 bases between the two germline ends. The CDR3 length is 15 residues.

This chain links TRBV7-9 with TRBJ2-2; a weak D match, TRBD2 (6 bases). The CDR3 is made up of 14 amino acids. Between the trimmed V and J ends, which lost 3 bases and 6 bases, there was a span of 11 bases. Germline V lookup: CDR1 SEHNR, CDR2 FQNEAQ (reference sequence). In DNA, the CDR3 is TGTGCCAGCAGCTTCGGGGGAGTTGCCGGGGAGCTGTTTTTT. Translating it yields CASSFGGVAGELFF.

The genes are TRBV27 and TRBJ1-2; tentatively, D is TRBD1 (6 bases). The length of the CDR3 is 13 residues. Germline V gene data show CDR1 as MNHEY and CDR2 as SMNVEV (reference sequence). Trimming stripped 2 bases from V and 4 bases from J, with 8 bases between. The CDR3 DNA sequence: TGTGCCAGCAGTTTAATACAGGGCTATGGCTACACCTTC. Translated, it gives CASSLIQGYGYTF.

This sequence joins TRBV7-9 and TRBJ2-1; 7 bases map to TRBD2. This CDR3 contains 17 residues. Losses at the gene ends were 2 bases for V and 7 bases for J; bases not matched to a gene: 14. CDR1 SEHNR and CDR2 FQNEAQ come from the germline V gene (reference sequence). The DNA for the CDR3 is TGTGCCAGCAGCTTATTAGTCCGTTTGCGGGGAGGGAATGAGCAGTTCTTC. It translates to CASSLLVRLRGGNEQFF. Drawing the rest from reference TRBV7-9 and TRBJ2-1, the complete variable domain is DTGVSQNPRHKITKRGQNVTFRCDPISEHNRLYWYRQTLGQGPEFLTYFQNEAQLEKSRLLSDRFSAERPKGSFSTLEIQRTEQGDSAMYLCASSLLVRLRGGNEQFFGPGTRLTVL.

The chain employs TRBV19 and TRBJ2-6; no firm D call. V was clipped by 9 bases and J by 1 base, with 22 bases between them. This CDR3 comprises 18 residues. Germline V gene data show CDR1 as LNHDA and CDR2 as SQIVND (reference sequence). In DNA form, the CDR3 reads TGTGCCAGCAGACTCCGTAGCCAAGCTGGTTCTGGGGCCAACGTCCTGACTTTC. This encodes CASRLRSQAGSGANVLTF.

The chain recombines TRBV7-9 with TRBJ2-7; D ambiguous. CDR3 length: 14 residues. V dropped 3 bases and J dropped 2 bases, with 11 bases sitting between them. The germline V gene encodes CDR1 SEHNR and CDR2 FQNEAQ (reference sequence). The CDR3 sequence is CASSFGRQPYEQYF. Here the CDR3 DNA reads TGTGCCAGCAGCTTTGGCCGCCAGCCCTACGAGCAGTACTTC.

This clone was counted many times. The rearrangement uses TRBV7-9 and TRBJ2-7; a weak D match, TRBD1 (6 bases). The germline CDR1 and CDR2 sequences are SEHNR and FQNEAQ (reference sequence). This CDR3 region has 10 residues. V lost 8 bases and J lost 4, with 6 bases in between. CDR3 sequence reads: CASGQYEQYF. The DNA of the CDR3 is TGTGCCAGCGGACAGTACGAGCAGTACTTC.

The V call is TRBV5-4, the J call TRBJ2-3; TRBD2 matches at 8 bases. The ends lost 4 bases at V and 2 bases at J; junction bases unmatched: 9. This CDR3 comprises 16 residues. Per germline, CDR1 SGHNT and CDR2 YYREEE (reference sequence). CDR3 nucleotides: TGTGCCAGCAGCGTTCAAGCGGGAGCCCACACAGATACGCAGTATTTT. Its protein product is CASSVQAGAHTDTQYF.

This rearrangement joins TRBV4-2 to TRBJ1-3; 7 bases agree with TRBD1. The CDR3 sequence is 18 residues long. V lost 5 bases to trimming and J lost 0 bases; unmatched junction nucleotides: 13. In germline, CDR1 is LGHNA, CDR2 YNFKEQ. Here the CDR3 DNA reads TGTGCCAGCAGCGGGGGGACAGCATTTCAAAGCTCTGGAAACACCATATATTTT. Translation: CASSGGTAFQSSGNTIYF.